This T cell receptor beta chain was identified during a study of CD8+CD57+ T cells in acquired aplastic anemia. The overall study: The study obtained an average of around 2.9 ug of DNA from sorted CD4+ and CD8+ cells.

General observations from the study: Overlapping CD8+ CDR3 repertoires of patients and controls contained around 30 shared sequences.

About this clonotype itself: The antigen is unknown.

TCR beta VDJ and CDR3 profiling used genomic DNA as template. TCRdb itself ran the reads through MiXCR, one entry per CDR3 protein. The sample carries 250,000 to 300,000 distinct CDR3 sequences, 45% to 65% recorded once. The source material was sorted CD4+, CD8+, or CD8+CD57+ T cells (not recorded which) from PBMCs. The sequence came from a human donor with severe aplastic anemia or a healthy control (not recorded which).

The CDR3 region has the DNA TGTGCCAGCAGCCCCCCGGGGGATGTGAGTGAGCAGTTCTTC. Its translation is CASSPPGDVSEQFF. The chain is built from TRBV9 and TRBJ2-1; a weak D match, TRBD2 (6 bases). V gave up 4 bases and J gave up 9 bases, with 17 bases separating them. The CDR3 totals 14 residues. CDR1 and CDR2 from the germline V gene are SGDLS and YYNGEE.